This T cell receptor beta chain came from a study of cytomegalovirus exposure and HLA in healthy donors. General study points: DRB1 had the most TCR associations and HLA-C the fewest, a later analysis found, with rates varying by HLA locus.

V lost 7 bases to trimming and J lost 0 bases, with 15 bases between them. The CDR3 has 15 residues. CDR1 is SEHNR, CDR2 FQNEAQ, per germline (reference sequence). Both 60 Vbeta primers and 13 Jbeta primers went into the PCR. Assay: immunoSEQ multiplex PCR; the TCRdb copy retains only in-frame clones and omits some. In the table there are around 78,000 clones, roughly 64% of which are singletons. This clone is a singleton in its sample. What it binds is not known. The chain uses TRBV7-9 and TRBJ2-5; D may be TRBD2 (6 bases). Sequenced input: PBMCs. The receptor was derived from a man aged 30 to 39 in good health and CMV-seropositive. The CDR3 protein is CASTMGRHYQETQYF. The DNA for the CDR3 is TGTGCCAGCACCATGGGGAGGCACTACCAAGAGACCCAGTACTTC.